This TCR beta chain was identified during a study of shared clonotypes between healthy human individuals. V shed 2 bases and J 0 bases; nucleotides not matched to a gene: 14. Germline CDR1 SGHVS, CDR2 FQNEAQ. CDR3 length equals 21 residues. Profiling relied on immunoSEQ multiplex PCR, and the TCRdb table lists in-frame clones only, not all of them. The repertoire includes 1 million to 1.3 million clones, around 82% of them detected once, and 0.6% to 0.75% sits in the top ten. This clonotype was sampled from a man between 18 and 35 years old in good health. Some clones in this sample may be carry-over from other donors' samples. The chain has TRBV7-8 and TRBJ2-1; 12 bases match TRBD2. The sample consisted of memory CD4+ T cells from PBMCs. This sample's subset: CD45RA-negative fraction. The CDR3 loop reads CASSLPSWTSGNGGSYNEQFF. Here the CDR3 DNA reads TGTGCCAGCAGCTTACCATCCTGGACTAGCGGGAATGGGGGCTCCTACAATGAGCAGTTCTTC.